The 7 T cell receptor beta chains in this list originate from one sample, sequenced in a study of vaccination and CD4 T cells after COVID-19. These receptors have no identified antigens. Oncomine TCR Beta short-read sequencing was applied to DNA from cultured CD4+ T cells. TCRdb fed the PCR reads into MiXCR, producing one record per CDR3 protein. The table lists about 25,000 distinct CDR3 sequences, roughly 53% of them singletons. Treatment given: approximately 9-day PBMC culture with coronavirus spike peptide pools or control peptides (ViraFEST assay). The sequenced sample was CD4+ T cells from blood, cultured in vitro. The receptor set was obtained from a human donor who had recovered from COVID-19.

There are a few counts of this clonotype. V is TRBV7-2 and J is TRBJ2-7; D may be TRBD1 or TRBD2 (5 bases each). The V end lost 5 bases, the J end lost 2 bases, and 13 bases lay between the germline ends. This CDR3 region has 14 residues. Germline V gives CDR1 SGHTA, CDR2 FQGNSA. CDR3 nucleotides: TGTGCCAGCAGCAAATGGGGGTTAGCCTACGAGCAGTACTTC. It codes for CASSKWGLAYEQYF.

The genes are TRBV7-8 and TRBJ2-2; maybe TRBD1 (6 bases). V lost 4 bases, J lost 4 bases, and 7 bases lay in between. Germline V gene sequence: CDR1 SGHVS, CDR2 FQNEAQ. The CDR3 contains 13 residues. CDR3 DNA: TGTGCCAGCAGCTGGGGGCGCACCGGGGAGCTGTTTTTT. Translation gives CASSWGRTGELFF.

This clonotype turned up a few times. The CDR3 DNA reads TGTGCCAGCAGGCCAGGGTACGTATCCAATCAGCCCCAGCATTTT. Its protein is CASRPGYVSNQPQHF. The rearrangement joins TRBV6-1 to TRBJ1-5, with D maybe TRBD1 (5 bases). V was clipped by 6 bases and J by 3 bases, with 15 bases between them. Germline V lookup: CDR1 MNHNS, CDR2 SASEGT. This CDR3 comprises 15 residues.

This clonotype appeared once. V gene TRBV10-3 combines with J gene TRBJ1-1; perhaps TRBD1 as D (6 bases). The CDR3 is 15 amino acids. Per germline, CDR1 ENHRY and CDR2 SYGVKD. Trimming took off 0 bases at V and 1 base at J, with 9 bases between the two ends. The CDR3 here is CAISESRTENTEAFF. The CDR3 DNA reads as TGTGCCATCAGTGAGTCCAGGACAGAGAACACTGAAGCTTTCTTT.

The CDR3 nucleotides are TGTGCCAGCAGCTTAATGGGCGGGGCGCCGAACACCGGGGAGCTGTTTTTT. This translates into CASSLMGGAPNTGELFF. V is TRBV7-3 and J is TRBJ2-2, with D maybe TRBD2 (6 bases). This CDR3 comprises 17 residues. Germline V gene data show CDR1 as SGHTA and CDR2 as FQGTGA. Deletions cut 1 base from V and 0 bases from J, with 12 bases between.

The gene calls are TRBV6-1 and TRBJ1-1, with D perhaps TRBD1 (6 bases). CDR3 length: 12 residues. Germline V gives CDR1 MNHNS, CDR2 SASEGT. The germline V and J ends were trimmed by 3 bases and 12 bases, with 14 bases remaining between them. The CDR3 sequence is CASSDADSYTFF. The CDR3 DNA follows: TGTGCCAGCAGTGATGCGGACAGTTATACTTTCTTT.

This chain links TRBV19 with TRBJ1-1; D is unresolved. V lost 0 bases and J 0 bases, leaving 5 bases between the germline ends. Germline loops: CDR1 LNHDA, CDR2 SQIVND (reference sequence). The CDR3 extends over 14 amino acids. The CDR3 nucleotides are TGTGCCAGTAGTATAGATGGATTGAACACTGAAGCTTTCTTT. It specifies CASSIDGLNTEAFF.